Listed here are 17 T cell receptor beta chains from one sample, sequenced in a study of blood T cell repertoires in COVID-19. TCRdb's copy holds only in-frame clones and misses some; the assay was immunoSEQ multiplex PCR. The table shows around 300,000 clones, with 90% occurring only once. The sample taken for sequencing was peripheral blood. These receptors were taken from a woman between 35 and 50 years old with COVID-19, enrolled during active disease.

This chain connects TRBV6-5 to TRBJ1-2, with 9 bases aligning to TRBD1. This CDR3 is 13 amino acids long. With 8 bases clipped from V and 7 bases from J, the junction kept 8 bases outside the gene matches. Germline CDR1 and CDR2: MNHEY and SVGAGI. The CDR3 sequence: CASRGQGKGGYTF. CDR3 sequence (DNA): TGTGCCAGCCGGGGACAGGGTAAAGGTGGCTACACCTTC.

V and J are TRBV2 and TRBJ1-3; weak D call: TRBD1 (5 bases). CDR1 is SNHLY, CDR2 FYNNEI, per germline. There are 16 residues in the CDR3. V lost 3 bases to trimming and J lost 4 bases, with 16 bases between them. CDR3: CASSDVGGLPGNTIYF. The CDR3 nucleotides are TGTGCCAGCAGTGACGTCGGGGGATTGCCCGGAAACACCATATATTTT. Full variable domain (outside the CDR3, taken from reference TRBV2 and TRBJ1-3): EPEVTQTPSHQVTQMGQEVILRCVPISNHLYFYWYRQILGQKVEFLVSFYNNEISEKSEIFDDQFSVERPDGSNFTLKIRSTKLEDSAMYFCASSDVGGLPGNTIYFGEGSWLTVV.

The rearrangement uses TRBV19 and TRBJ1-1, with TRBD1 identical over 7 bases. With 6 bases clipped from V and 4 bases from J, the junction kept 20 bases outside the gene matches. The CDR3 extends over 18 amino acids. The germline CDR1 and CDR2 sequences are LNHDA and SQIVND (reference sequence). The CDR3 sequence is CASSTLGGLFWQSTEAFF. CDR3 coding DNA: TGTGCCAGTAGCACATTAGGGGGCCTTTTTTGGCAATCCACTGAAGCTTTCTTT.

This chain joins TRBV5-1 and TRBJ1-4; tentative D call: TRBD1 (6 bases). The CDR3 runs to 15 residues. Trimming pared 4 bases from V and 4 bases from J, leaving 14 bases between. Germline assignment: CDR1 SGHRS and CDR2 YFSETQ. This CDR3 is CASSAPDSNNEKLFF. The CDR3 DNA sequence: TGCGCCAGCAGCGCTCCGGACAGCAATAATGAAAAACTGTTTTTT.

The chain joins TRBV28 to TRBJ1-1, with 9 nucleotides matching TRBD1. V lost 5 bases to trimming and J lost 6 bases; unmatched junction nucleotides: 10. CDR1 and CDR2 from the germline V gene are MDHEN and SYDVKM. This CDR3 is built from 15 residues. CDR3 protein: CASSPTGQGLSEAFF. CDR3 in DNA: TGTGCCAGCAGTCCAACGGGACAGGGCTTGTCTGAAGCTTTCTTT.

The CDR3 coding sequence is TGTGCCAGCAGCGGGCAGGGGGCCAGGAGTCAGCCCCAGCATTTT. Its protein is CASSGQGARSQPQHF. V is TRBV2 and J is TRBJ1-5; the match to TRBD1 covers 8 bases. The CDR3 covers 15 residues. J was trimmed by 6 bases and V by 6 bases; bases with no gene match: 10. Germline V gene lookup returns CDR1 SNHLY and CDR2 FYNNEI.

A note on this clone: The junction departs from germline at one end; a sequencing error may be responsible. The V call is TRBV7-7, the J call TRBJ2-5, with 9 bases identical to TRBD1. This CDR3 contains 14 residues. Germline V gene data show CDR1 as SSHAT and CDR2 as FNYEAQ (reference sequence). The CDR3 protein is CASSPWTGDETQYF. The CDR3 DNA sequence: TGTGCTAGCAGCCCCTGGACAGGGGATGAGACCCAGTACTTC.

The chain is built from TRBV18 and TRBJ1-1, with D perhaps matching TRBD1 (5 bases). CDR1 KGHSH and CDR2 LQKENI come from the germline V gene. The CDR3 has 12 amino acids. Trimming took off 0 bases at V and 8 bases at J, with 7 bases between the two ends. In DNA, the CDR3 is TGTGCCAGCTCACCACCCGGACAAGAAGCTTTCTTT. Protein sequence: CASSPPGQEAFF.

The CDR3, as DNA: TGCAGCGTTCTCTTACCGGGACAGACCCAAGGGGCTTTCTTT. Amino acids: CSVLLPGQTQGAFF. The gene calls are TRBV29-1 and TRBJ1-1; 7 bases match TRBD1. V shed 5 bases and J 11 bases; nucleotides not matched to a gene: 17. The CDR3 runs to 14 residues. The germline V gene encodes CDR1 SQVTM and CDR2 ANQGSEA. The full variable domain, completed using reference TRBV29-1 and TRBJ1-1, is SAVISQKPSRDICQRGTSLTIQCQVDSQVTMMFWYRQQPGQSLTLIATANQGSEATYESGFVIDKFPISRPNLTFSTLTVSNMSPEDSSIYLCSVLLPGQTQGAFFGQGTRLTVV.

The chain uses TRBV27 and TRBJ1-5; D is undetermined. The CDR3 is made up of 14 amino acids. The germline V gene encodes CDR1 MNHEY and CDR2 SMNVEV (reference sequence). Between the trimmed V and J ends, which lost 1 base and 2 bases, there was a span of 6 bases. Written as DNA, the CDR3 is TGTGCCAGCAGTTTATTCCCGGGCAATCAGCCCCAGCATTTT. It specifies CASSLFPGNQPQHF.

The chain joins TRBV6-4 to TRBJ1-2, with a possible D match to TRBD1 (6 bases). V lost 2 bases and J 7 bases, leaving 11 bases between the germline ends. The CDR3 has 13 residues. Germline CDR1 and CDR2: MRHNA and SNTAGT. The CDR3 sequence is CASSDLGAGGYTF. DNA of the CDR3: TGTGCCAGCAGTGACCTGGGGGCTGGTGGCTACACCTTC.

V is TRBV4-3 and J is TRBJ2-3; D remains unclear. Germline-derived CDR1 and CDR2 are LGHNA and YSLEER. The CDR3 contains 14 residues. V shed 0 bases and J shed 2 bases, with 6 bases lying between them. DNA for the CDR3: TGCGCCAGCAGCCAAGAGGGCATCACAGATACGCAGTATTTT. Translating it yields CASSQEGITDTQYF.

The chain employs TRBV18 and TRBJ2-7; TRBD2 aligns across 14 bases. From germline, CDR1 is KGHSH and CDR2 LQKENI. This CDR3 region has 17 residues. The J segment lost 2 bases and the V segment lost 1 base, leaving 4 bases of the junction unmatched. CDR3 DNA sequence: TGTGCCAGCTCACCACTGGGACTAGCGGGAGAGACCTACGAGCAGTACTTC. It specifies CASSPLGLAGETYEQYF.

The chain couples TRBV28 to TRBJ2-2; the D gene is possibly TRBD2 (5 bases). The V gene's germline CDR1 is MDHEN and CDR2 SYDVKM. This CDR3 contains 14 residues. V dropped 3 bases and J dropped 4 bases, with 9 bases sitting between them. The CDR3 nucleotides are TGTGCCAGCAGTTTGTCGGGGTTCACCGGGGAGCTGTTTTTT. Amino acid sequence: CASSLSGFTGELFF.

The rearrangement uses TRBV5-1 and TRBJ2-5, with D unclear. The CDR3 covers 13 residues. Germline CDR1 is SGHRS and CDR2 is YFSETQ. V was shortened by 4 bases and J by 5 bases, with 12 bases between the two germline ends. For the CDR3, the DNA is TGCGCCAGCAGCGTCCTAGGTATGGAGACCCAGTACTTC. Translation gives CASSVLGMETQYF.

The J gene is TRBJ1-2, the V gene TRBV3-1 (or the pseudogene TRBV3-2); D gene ambiguous. CDR1 is LGHDT and CDR2 is YNNKEL in the germline V gene (reference sequence). CDR3 size: 13 residues. Trimming took 3 bases from V and 3 from J, leaving 8 bases between them. The CDR3 sequence is CASSQLRYYGYTF. DNA of the CDR3: TGTGCCAGCAGCCAGCTGCGGTACTATGGCTACACCTTC.

This chain joins TRBV3-1 (or the pseudogene TRBV3-2) and TRBJ1-2; D is ambiguous. The germline CDR1 and CDR2 sequences are LGHDT and YNNKEL (reference sequence). There are 15 residues in the CDR3. V was pared by 0 bases and J by 4 bases, with 12 bases between. The CDR3 sequence: CASSQDRGGFYGYTF. The CDR3 DNA is TGTGCCAGCAGCCAAGATCGGGGAGGCTTCTATGGCTACACCTTC.